This TCR beta chain derives from a study of molecular identifiers for immune sequencing clone quantification. TCRdb reanalysed the PCR reads using MiXCR and keeps one entry per CDR3 protein. The table records just under 650,000 distinct CDR3 sequences, approximately 20% of them present only once. The sample comprised naive CD8+ T cells from blood, with Jurkat cell RNA spiked in. Specified subset: FACS-sorted CD8+CD4-CCR7+CD45RA+ naive T cells. The source of this sequence is a human donor in good health. Some libraries in this study had Jurkat cell RNA spiked in.

CDR3 sequence: CASSLRYYSLSDYEQYF. The CDR3 DNA reads as TGTGCCAGCAGTTTGAGGTACTACTCTTTAAGCGACTACGAGCAGTACTTC. The J gene is TRBJ2-7, the V gene TRBV12-3 or TRBV12-4, with D unclear. Trimming shortened V by 3 bases and J by 3 bases, and 21 bases separated the two germline ends. This CDR3 comprises 17 residues.